Below are 29 T cell receptor beta chains sequenced from a single sample in a study of prognosis after radiotherapy for stage I lung cancer. Two-round multiplex PCR amplified TCR beta CDR3 from genomic DNA. With primers specific to each TRBV and TRBJ gene, the first-round PCR was performed. TCRdb fed the multiplex PCR reads into MiXCR, producing one record per CDR3 protein. The repertoire includes more than 15,000 distinct CDR3 sequences, about 44% of them detected once, and roughly 45% sits in the top ten. The sample was PBMCs, taken before or after stereotactic body radiation therapy (not recorded which). The receptors come from a donor over 45 with non-small cell lung cancer.

The CDR3 loop reads CSASTERGRSYNEQFF. The CDR3 DNA reads as TGCAGTGCTAGTACCGAGCGGGGGCGCTCCTACAATGAGCAGTTCTTC. V and J are TRBV20-1 and TRBJ2-1, with 8 positions matching TRBD2. With V trimmed by 3 bases and J by 0 bases, 7 bases remained unmatched. The CDR3 sequence is 16 residues long. Germline CDR1 reads DFQATT; CDR2 reads SNEGSKA (reference sequence).

In this sample, this clonotype turned up many times. This sequence joins TRBV5-8 and TRBJ1-4; D is undetermined. CDR1 is SGHTS, CDR2 YDEGEE, per germline. V lost 1 base and J 15 bases, leaving 13 bases between the germline ends. CDR3 size: 12 residues. Here the CDR3 reads CASSLLQPRLFF. CDR3 DNA sequence: TGTGCCAGCAGCTTGTTGCAGCCAAGATTGTTTTTT.

In this sample, this clonotype turned up many times. The chain uses TRBV7-9 and TRBJ1-4; 10 nucleotides agree with TRBD1. V shed 5 bases and J 7 bases; nucleotides not matched to a gene: 10. The CDR3 totals 16 residues. Germline lookup yields CDR1 SEHNR and CDR2 FQNEAQ (reference sequence). CDR3 region: CASSPGRGQGIEKLFF. The CDR3 region has the DNA TGTGCCAGCAGCCCGGGACGGGGACAGGGGATTGAAAAACTGTTTTTT. The variable domain in full, completed from reference TRBV7-9 and TRBJ1-4, reads DTGVSQNPRHKITKRGQNVTFRCDPISEHNRLYWYRQTLGQGPEFLTYFQNEAQLEKSRLLSDRFSAERPKGSFSTLEIQRTEQGDSAMYLCASSPGRGQGIEKLFFGSGTQLSVL.

This rearrangement joins TRBV10-3 to TRBJ1-5; D is ambiguous. Germline V gives CDR1 ENHRY, CDR2 SYGVKD. This CDR3 comprises 12 residues. Trimming took off 3 bases at V and 12 bases at J, with 12 bases between the two ends. The CDR3 DNA sequence: TGTGCCATCAGTGACAAGGGCAGACTCCAGCATTTT. Translation gives CAISDKGRLQHF.

The chain couples TRBV12-3 or TRBV12-4 to TRBJ2-5; 11 bases map to TRBD2. This CDR3 comprises 16 residues. J lost 7 bases, V lost 4 bases, and 11 bases had no gene match. The CDR3 here is CASSWSSGGALMTQYF. The DNA for the CDR3 is TGTGCCAGCAGTTGGAGTAGCGGGGGGGCTTTGATGACCCAGTACTTC.

As concerns this clonotype: Germline is not matched at one junction end, which may reflect a read error. The V and J genes are TRBV5-1 and TRBJ1-2; D is perhaps TRBD1 (5 bases). Germline-derived CDR1 and CDR2 are SGHRS and YFSETQ. The CDR3 sequence is 14 residues long. CDR3 sequence reads: CASSEGRTNYVYTF. CDR3 nucleotide sequence: TGCGCCAGCAGCGAGGGACGGACAAACTATGTCTACACCTTC.

The chain employs TRBV6-1 and TRBJ2-5; TRBD2 matches 13 bases. V lost 5 bases and J lost 5; bases outside the gene matches: 14. This CDR3 is built from 18 residues. CDR1 is MNHNS and CDR2 is SASEGT in the germline V gene. The CDR3 spells CASSPGTSGKVTMETQYF. CDR3 in DNA: TGTGCCAGCAGTCCCGGGACTAGCGGGAAAGTAACAATGGAGACCCAGTACTTC.

The rearrangement links TRBV28 to TRBJ2-7, with 10 bases fitting TRBD1. With V trimmed by 7 bases and J by 1 base, 4 bases remained unmatched. Per germline, CDR1 MDHEN and CDR2 SYDVKM. The CDR3 covers 14 residues. CDR3 coding DNA: TGTGCCAGCACGACAGGGGGCAGATCCTACGAGCAGTACTTC. This gives the protein CASTTGGRSYEQYF.

V is TRBV6-2 or TRBV6-3 and J is TRBJ2-2; maybe TRBD2 (6 bases). The CDR3 runs to 15 residues. The germline V gene has CDR1 MNHEY and CDR2 SVGEGT. Trimming removed 8 bases from V and 6 bases from J, with 19 bases in between. Here the CDR3 reads CASGGKGVVAGELFF. CDR3 bases: TGTGCCAGCGGGGGGAAAGGTGTGGTCGCCGGGGAGCTGTTTTTT.

The J gene is TRBJ2-3, the V gene TRBV12-3 or TRBV12-4; TRBD2 matches at 12 bases. CDR3 length equals 16 residues. The junction had 5 bases not matched to a gene; V was cut back by 3 bases and J by 4 bases. The chain's CDR3 is CASSFVLAGGADTQYF. As DNA, the CDR3 is TGTGCCAGCAGTTTTGTCCTAGCGGGGGGGGCAGATACGCAGTATTTT.

This clonotype has a count of ten or more. The chain has TRBV2 and TRBJ1-1; no firm D call. V lost 5 bases, J lost 1 base, and 11 bases lay in between. The CDR3 runs 14 residues. The V gene's germline CDR1 is SNHLY and CDR2 FYNNEI. The CDR3 region has the DNA TGTGCCAGCAGTTTGCCCCGGTCGAACACTGAAGCTTTCTTT. Amino acids: CASSLPRSNTEAFF.

This clonotype has a single count. CDR3 nucleotides: TGTGCCACCAGTGACCGACAGAGGTCTGGGGCCAACGTCCTGACTTTC. Its translation is CATSDRQRSGANVLTF. The chain couples TRBV24-1 to TRBJ2-6; perhaps TRBD1 as D (5 bases). The germline gives CDR1 KGHDR, CDR2 SFDVKD. V gave up 4 bases and J gave up 1 base, with 10 bases separating them. CDR3 length: 16 amino acids.

J is TRBJ2-2 and V is TRBV7-9; 8 bases match TRBD2. V gave up 5 bases and J gave up 16 bases; unmatched junction bases: 21. The length of the CDR3 is 16 residues. Looked up from germline, CDR1 is SEHNR and CDR2 is FQNEAQ (reference sequence). CDR3 loop: CASSPPGGMNTGDPFF. CDR3 in DNA: TGTGCCAGCAGCCCGCCGGGGGGGATGAACACCGGGGATCCGTTTTTT.

This sequence joins TRBV3-1 and TRBJ1-1, with 7 bases that match TRBD1. The germline V gene has CDR1 LGHDT and CDR2 YNNKEL (reference sequence). The junction had 4 bases not matched to a gene; V was cut back by 2 bases and J by 10 bases. The CDR3 consists of 12 residues. The chain's CDR3 is CASSQSGGAAFF. In DNA form, the CDR3 reads TGTGCCAGCAGCCAATCAGGGGGGGCAGCTTTCTTT.

This clonotype has more than one count but fewer than ten. A far larger clone is a single base away, which makes a read error likely. The chain combines TRBV6-2 or TRBV6-3 with TRBJ1-1; possible D gene TRBD1, 5 bases. The V end was cut by 5 bases, the J end by 10 bases, with 17 bases between. The germline V gene encodes CDR1 MNHEY and CDR2 SVGEGT. The CDR3 has 13 amino acids. The CDR3: CASSEVRQGRAFF. Here the CDR3 DNA reads TGTGCCAGCAGTGAAGTCCGGCAGGGCCGAGCTTTCTTT.

This clonotype occurred many times. The genes are TRBV20-1 and TRBJ1-4; perhaps TRBD1 as D (6 bases). Germline lookup yields CDR1 DFQATT and CDR2 SNEGSKA (reference sequence). V was clipped by 3 bases and J by 7 bases, with 18 bases between them. The CDR3 has 15 amino acids. The CDR3 reads CSARTNRDGGEKLFF. The DNA of the CDR3 is TGCAGTGCTAGGACGAACAGGGATGGGGGTGAAAAACTGTTTTTT.

By share, this clonotype counts as medium-sized (0.01 to 0.1%). This rearrangement joins TRBV28 to TRBJ1-2; 10 positions match TRBD1. With V trimmed by 5 bases and J by 5 bases, 5 bases remained unmatched. Germline CDR1 is MDHEN and CDR2 is SYDVKM. The CDR3 spans 14 residues. DNA for the CDR3: TGTGCCAGCAGTGCCGGGACAGGGGTTTATGGCTACACCTTC. Its translation: CASSAGTGVYGYTF.

This clonotype was detected ten times or more. The rearrangement links TRBV3-1 to TRBJ2-7; 7 bases line up with TRBD2. CDR1 and CDR2 (germline): LGHDT, YNNKEL (reference sequence). The CDR3 covers 13 residues. J was trimmed by 6 bases and V by 0 bases; bases with no gene match: 2. CDR3 DNA sequence: TGTGCCAGCAGCCAAGACGTAGCGGGCGAGCAGTACTTC. It specifies CASSQDVAGEQYF.

Written as DNA, the CDR3 is TGTGCCAGCAGTCCTATGTTGGACAGGGTTGCGACAATAGAGCAGTTCTTC. Residues: CASSPMLDRVATIEQFF. V is TRBV27 and J is TRBJ2-1; 8 positions agree with TRBD1. Germline-derived CDR1 and CDR2 are MNHEY and SMNVEV (reference sequence). V shed 5 bases and J 10 bases; nucleotides not matched to a gene: 19. CDR3 length: 17 amino acids.

This clonotype was seen repeatedly, ten times or more. This chain joins TRBV28 and TRBJ1-5, with 7 positions matching TRBD1. CDR3 length: 15 residues. The germline CDR1 and CDR2 sequences are MDHEN and SYDVKM. J was trimmed by 3 bases and V by 5 bases; bases with no gene match: 7. The CDR3 DNA reads TGTGCCAGCAGTCTGACAGGGCGATTCAATCAGCCCCAGCATTTT. It is translated as CASSLTGRFNQPQHF.

At least ten counts were recorded for this clonotype. V gene TRBV20-1 combines with J gene TRBJ1-2; possible D gene TRBD1, 6 bases. The CDR3 spans 13 residues. Germline values: CDR1 DFQATT, CDR2 SNEGSKA (reference sequence). Deletions cut 0 bases from V and 8 bases from J, with 13 bases between. Here the CDR3 reads CSARDPGGGGYTF. In DNA form, the CDR3 reads TGCAGTGCTAGAGATCCGGGGGGCGGCGGCTACACCTTC.

This clonotype was recorded many times. The gene calls are TRBV29-1 and TRBJ1-1, with D possibly TRBD1 on 6 matching bases. Deletions cut 6 bases from V and 3 bases from J, with 14 bases between. The CDR3 is 13 amino acids. Germline values: CDR1 SQVTM, CDR2 ANQGSEA. The CDR3 loop is CSVHTGLDTEAFF. CDR3 bases: TGCAGCGTACACACAGGGTTGGACACTGAAGCTTTCTTT.

This clonotype was counted at least ten times. The V call is TRBV5-5, the J call TRBJ2-2, with TRBD2 matching over 7 bases. This CDR3 has 16 residues. Trimming at V came to 2 bases and at J to 7 bases, leaving 11 bases not matched to a gene. Looked up from germline, CDR1 is SGHKS and CDR2 is YYEKEE (reference sequence). Here the CDR3 DNA reads TGTGCCAGCAGCTTTGGGGGAGGGCTAAAATTCGGGGAGCTGTTTTTT. Residues: CASSFGGGLKFGELFF. The full variable domain, its missing parts supplied by reference TRBV5-5 and TRBJ2-2, is DAGVTQSPTHLIKTRGQQVTLRCSPISGHKSVSWYQQVLGQGPQFIFQYYEKEERGRGNFPDRFSARQFPNYSSELNVNALLLGDSALYLCASSFGGGLKFGELFFGEGSRLTVL.

Many counts were recorded for this clonotype. The rearrangement uses TRBV11-1 and TRBJ1-6, with D tentatively TRBD1 (6 bases). Trimming cost V 1 base and J 7 bases, with 11 bases left between them. The CDR3 totals 15 residues. Germline assignment: CDR1 SGHAT and CDR2 FQDESV (reference sequence). The CDR3 DNA follows: TGTGCCAGCAGCTTAGACAGGGCGCACAATTCACCCCTCCACTTT. This translates into CASSLDRAHNSPLHF.

Sample share makes this clonotype medium-sized. The CDR3 sequence is CASEGVSSYEQYF. CDR3 DNA: TGTGCCAGCGAAGGGGTAAGCTCCTACGAGCAGTACTTC. This chain joins TRBV6-4 and TRBJ2-7; TRBD1 might be the D (5 bases). Germline V gene lookup returns CDR1 MRHNA and CDR2 SNTAGT. Trimming took off 8 bases at V and 0 bases at J, with 11 bases between the two ends. CDR3 length: 13 amino acids.

In its sample, this clonotype was seen many times. V and J are TRBV9 and TRBJ2-1; no clear D. The CDR3 runs 13 residues. Germline values: CDR1 SGDLS, CDR2 YYNGEE. Trimming removed 0 bases at V and 10 bases at J, with 11 bases between. CDR3 region: CASSVVMGTEQFF. CDR3 sequence (DNA): TGTGCCAGCAGCGTAGTAATGGGTACCGAGCAGTTCTTC. Full variable domain (rest looked up from reference TRBV9 and TRBJ2-1): DSGVTQTPKHLITATGQRVTLRCSPRSGDLSVYWYQQSLDQGLQFLIQYYNGEERAKGNILERFSAQQFPDLHSELNLSSLELGDSALYFCASSVVMGTEQFFGPGTRLTVL.

Details on this clonotype: One end of the junction is discordant with germline, which a read error may explain. The J gene is TRBJ1-2, the V gene TRBV12-3 or TRBV12-4; D ambiguous. This CDR3 is built from 14 residues. In DNA, the CDR3 is TGTTCCAGCAGTTACGGAGTGGGAAACTATGGCTACACCTTC. Protein sequence: CSSSYGVGNYGYTF.

The chain employs TRBV25-1 and TRBJ1-2, with TRBD1 as a possible D gene (5 bases). V was pared by 0 bases and J by 7 bases, with 12 bases between. Germline V CDR1 and CDR2: MGHDK, SYGVNS. The CDR3 spans 14 residues. The DNA of the CDR3 is TGTGCCAGCAGTGAATATTGGCAAAGGGGTGGCTACACCTTC. Amino acid sequence: CASSEYWQRGGYTF.

This clonotype has a count of ten or more. The chain recombines TRBV7-9 with TRBJ1-6; TRBD1 aligns across 7 bases. Germline CDR1 reads SEHNR; CDR2 reads FQNEAQ (reference sequence). The CDR3 is made up of 18 amino acids. Germline trimming cut 3 bases from V and 10 bases from J; bases unmatched to any gene: 18. The chain's CDR3 is CASSFEGTAQSLGSPLHF. The CDR3 DNA is TGTGCCAGCAGCTTCGAGGGGACAGCGCAAAGCTTAGGGTCACCCCTCCACTTT.